This TCR beta chain came from a study of T cell responses to AZD1222 COVID-19 vaccine. Findings and caveats of the study: Scientists sampled the repertoires only once the peak T cell response had passed.

Sequencing was performed with immunoSEQ multiplex PCR; in TCRdb, only in-frame clones are kept and a portion is missing. The sample holds 150,000 to 180,000 clones, about 89% seen once. From germline, CDR1 is LNHNV and CDR2 YYDKDF (reference sequence). The trim removed 0 bases at V and 0 bases at J, leaving 2 bases unmatched. The CDR3 is made up of 15 amino acids. For this clone: Its antigen is not identified.

Material: peripheral blood, obtained 28 days after the second AZD1222 dose. The receptor was isolated from an adult who received the AZD1222 COVID-19 vaccine. The rearrangement uses TRBV15 and TRBJ2-7; 7 bases are a match to TRBD2. The CDR3: CATSRELAPSYEQYF. The DNA of the CDR3 is TGTGCCACCAGCAGAGAACTAGCGCCCTCCTACGAGCAGTACTTC.